These 2 T cell receptor beta chains were sequenced from one sample in a study of beta chain features in type 1 diabetes (dated by TCRdb to 2016 to 2019). The protocol used for the library was the immunoSEQ multiplex PCR assay. The entire amount of isolated RNA was reverse transcribed using the High Capacity cDNA Reverse Transcription Kit, so the sequenced TCRB transcripts were expressed ones. The source is immuneACCESS, and TCRdb retained only in-frame sequences with V and J called. Part of the clones is not carried over; for the studies checked, unresolved V genes explain less than half of this, and the remainder is unexplained. In this sample the table shows 130,000 to 150,000 clones, around an eighth of which occur a single time. The ten most abundant clones make up under 1.5% of the sample. Their antigens are not known. Paper-wide results and their limitations: A moderate but significant shortening of TCRB CDR3 length was observed in type 1 diabetes patients in all four CD4+ subsets.

The sequencing sample was made of central memory CD4+ T cells from blood. Receptors originate from a man between 18 and 35 years old with type 1 diabetes.

This clone showed up just a few times. The V call is TRBV7-9, the J call TRBJ2-2; D unresolved. The CDR3 covers 13 residues. Trimming cost V 1 base and J 1 base, with 1 base left between them. Germline lookup yields CDR1 SEHNR and CDR2 FQNEAQ (reference sequence). The CDR3 loop is CASSLENTGELFF. CDR3 bases: TGTGCCAGCAGCTTAGAGAACACCGGGGAGCTGTTTTTT.

The chain has TRBV14 and TRBJ1-1, with D possibly matching TRBD1 (5 bases). Looked up from germline, CDR1 is SGHDN and CDR2 is FVKESK. The CDR3 has 14 amino acids. Trimming removed 4 bases at V and 4 bases at J, with 13 bases between. The CDR3 spells CASSRRGKGTEAFF. CDR3 coding DNA: TGTGCCAGCAGCCGGAGGGGCAAGGGCACTGAAGCTTTCTTT.